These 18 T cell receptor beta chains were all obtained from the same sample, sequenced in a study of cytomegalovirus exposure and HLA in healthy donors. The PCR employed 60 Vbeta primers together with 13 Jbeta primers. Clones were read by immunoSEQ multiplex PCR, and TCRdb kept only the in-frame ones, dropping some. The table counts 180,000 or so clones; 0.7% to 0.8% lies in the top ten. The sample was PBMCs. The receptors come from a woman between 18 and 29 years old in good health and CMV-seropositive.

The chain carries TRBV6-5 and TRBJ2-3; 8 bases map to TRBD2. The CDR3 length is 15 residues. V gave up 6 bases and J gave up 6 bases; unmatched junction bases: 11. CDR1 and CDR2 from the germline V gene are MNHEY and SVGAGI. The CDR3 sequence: CASRPHGGGSDTQYF. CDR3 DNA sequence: TGTGCCAGCAGGCCGCACGGGGGGGGGTCGGATACGCAGTATTTT.

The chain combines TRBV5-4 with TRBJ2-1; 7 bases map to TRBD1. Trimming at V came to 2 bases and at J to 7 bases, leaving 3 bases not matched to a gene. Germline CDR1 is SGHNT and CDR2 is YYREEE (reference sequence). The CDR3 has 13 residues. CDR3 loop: CASSLDRVNEQFF. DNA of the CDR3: TGTGCCAGCAGCTTAGACAGGGTGAATGAGCAGTTCTTC.

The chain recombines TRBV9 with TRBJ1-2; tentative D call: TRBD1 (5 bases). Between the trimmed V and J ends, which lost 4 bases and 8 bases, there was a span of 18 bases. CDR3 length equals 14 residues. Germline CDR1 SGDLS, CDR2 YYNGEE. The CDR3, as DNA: TGTGCCAGCAGCACAGAAGGCAGGGTTTGGGGCTACACCTTC. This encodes CASSTEGRVWGYTF.

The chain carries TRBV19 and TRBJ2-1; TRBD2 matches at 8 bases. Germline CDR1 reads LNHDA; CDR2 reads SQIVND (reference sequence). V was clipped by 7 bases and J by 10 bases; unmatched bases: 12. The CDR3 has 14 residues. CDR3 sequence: CASTPGGRQYEQFF. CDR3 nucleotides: TGTGCCAGTACCCCGGGGGGGAGACAATACGAGCAGTTCTTC.

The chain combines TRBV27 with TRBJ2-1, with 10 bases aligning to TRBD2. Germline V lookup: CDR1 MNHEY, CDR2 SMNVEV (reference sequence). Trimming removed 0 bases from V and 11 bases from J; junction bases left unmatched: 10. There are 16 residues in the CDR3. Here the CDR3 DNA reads TGTGCCAGCAGTTTATCCGCCCTAGCGGGAGCCGTAAAGCAGTTCTTC. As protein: CASSLSALAGAVKQFF.

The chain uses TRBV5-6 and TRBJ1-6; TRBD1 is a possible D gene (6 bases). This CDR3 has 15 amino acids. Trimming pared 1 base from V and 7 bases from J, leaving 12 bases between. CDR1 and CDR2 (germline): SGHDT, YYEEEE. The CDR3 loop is CASSLLNRVNSPLHF. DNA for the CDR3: TGTGCCAGCAGCTTGTTGAACAGGGTGAATTCACCCCTCCACTTT.

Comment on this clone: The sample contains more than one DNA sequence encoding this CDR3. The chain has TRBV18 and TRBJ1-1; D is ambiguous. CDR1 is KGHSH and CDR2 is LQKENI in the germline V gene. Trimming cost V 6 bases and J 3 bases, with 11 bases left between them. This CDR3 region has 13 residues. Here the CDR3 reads CASSGGLDTEAFF. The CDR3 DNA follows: TGTGCCAGCTCGGGAGGACTGGACACTGAAGCTTTCTTT.

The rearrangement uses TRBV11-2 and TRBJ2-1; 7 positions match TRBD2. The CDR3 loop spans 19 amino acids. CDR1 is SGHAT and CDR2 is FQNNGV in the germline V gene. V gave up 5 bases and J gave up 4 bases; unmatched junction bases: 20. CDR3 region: CASSLRQAGRGTIYNEQFF. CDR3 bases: TGTGCCAGCAGCCTCCGACAAGCGGGGCGCGGGACGATATACAATGAGCAGTTCTTC.

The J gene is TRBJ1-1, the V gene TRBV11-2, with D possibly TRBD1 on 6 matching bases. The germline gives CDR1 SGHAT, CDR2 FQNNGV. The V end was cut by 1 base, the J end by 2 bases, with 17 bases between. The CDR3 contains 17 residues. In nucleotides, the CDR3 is TGTGCCAGCAGCTTAGGGGGTACAGGGCTAAGTAACACTGAAGCTTTCTTT. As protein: CASSLGGTGLSNTEAFF.

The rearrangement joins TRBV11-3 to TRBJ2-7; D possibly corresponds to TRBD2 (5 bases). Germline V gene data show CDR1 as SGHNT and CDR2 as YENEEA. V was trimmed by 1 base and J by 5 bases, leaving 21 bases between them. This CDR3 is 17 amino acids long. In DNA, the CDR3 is TGTGCCAGCAGCTTAGTTTTCGGGGAGAATGACCTCAACGAGCAGTACTTC. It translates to CASSLVFGENDLNEQYF.

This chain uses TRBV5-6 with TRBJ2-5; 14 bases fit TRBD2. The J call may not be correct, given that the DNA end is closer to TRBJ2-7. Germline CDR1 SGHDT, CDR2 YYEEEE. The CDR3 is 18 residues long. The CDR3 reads CASSLTGTSGSRSYEQYF. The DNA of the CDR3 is TGTGCCAGCAGCTTGACCGGGACTAGCGGGAGTAGAAGCTACGAGCAGTACTTC.

The CDR3 spells CASSFTGTTTPYEQYF. CDR3 bases: TGCGCCAGCAGCTTCACCGGGACTACAACCCCCTACGAGCAGTACTTC. The V call is TRBV5-1, the J call TRBJ2-7; 7 bases line up with TRBD2. The length of the CDR3 is 16 residues. Trimming cost V 2 bases and J 2 bases; bases outside gene matches: 10. Germline assignment: CDR1 SGHRS and CDR2 YFSETQ.

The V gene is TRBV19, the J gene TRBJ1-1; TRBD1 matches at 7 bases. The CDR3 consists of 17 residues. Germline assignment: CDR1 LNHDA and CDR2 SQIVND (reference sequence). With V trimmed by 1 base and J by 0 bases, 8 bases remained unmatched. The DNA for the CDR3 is TGTGCCAGTAGTATAGGTATCCTCAGGGGGATGAACACTGAAGCTTTCTTT. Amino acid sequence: CASSIGILRGMNTEAFF.

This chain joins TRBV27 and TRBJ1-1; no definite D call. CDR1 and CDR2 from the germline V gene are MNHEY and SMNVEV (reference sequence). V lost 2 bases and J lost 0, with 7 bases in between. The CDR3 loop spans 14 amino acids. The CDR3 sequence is CASSLEGLNTEAFF. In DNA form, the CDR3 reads TGTGCCAGCAGTTTAGAGGGATTGAACACTGAAGCTTTCTTT.

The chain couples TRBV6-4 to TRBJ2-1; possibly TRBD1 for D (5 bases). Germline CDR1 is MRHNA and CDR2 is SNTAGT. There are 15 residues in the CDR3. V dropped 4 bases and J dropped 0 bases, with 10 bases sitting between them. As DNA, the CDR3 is TGTGCCAGCAGTGCCAGGGTGGGCTCCTACAATGAGCAGTTCTTC. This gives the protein CASSARVGSYNEQFF.

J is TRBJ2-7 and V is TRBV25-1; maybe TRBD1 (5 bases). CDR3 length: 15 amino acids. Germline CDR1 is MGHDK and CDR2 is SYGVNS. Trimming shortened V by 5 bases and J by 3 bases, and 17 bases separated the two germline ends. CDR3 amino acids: CASSLGGFRVYEQYF. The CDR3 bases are TGTGCCAGCAGTCTGGGTGGGTTCAGGGTCTACGAGCAGTACTTC.

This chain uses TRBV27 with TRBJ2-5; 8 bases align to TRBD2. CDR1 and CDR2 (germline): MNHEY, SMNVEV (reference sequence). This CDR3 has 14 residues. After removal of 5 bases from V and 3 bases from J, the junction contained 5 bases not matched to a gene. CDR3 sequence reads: CASSTTSEKETQYF. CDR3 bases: TGTGCCAGCAGTACGACTAGCGAAAAAGAGACCCAGTACTTC.

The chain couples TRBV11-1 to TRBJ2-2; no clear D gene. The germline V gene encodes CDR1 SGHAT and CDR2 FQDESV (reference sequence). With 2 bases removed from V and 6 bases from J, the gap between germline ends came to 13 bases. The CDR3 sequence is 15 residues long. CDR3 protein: CASSLSTGSAGELFF. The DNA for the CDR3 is TGTGCCAGCAGCTTATCTACCGGGTCTGCCGGGGAGCTGTTTTTT.